This paragraph covers one T cell receptor beta chain sequence. What it recognizes is unknown. Clones were sequenced by immunoSEQ multiplex PCR, and TCRdb holds only the in-frame ones, with some missing. The table records about 120,000 clones, roughly 89% of them present only once. This sample is drawn from a study of T cell responses to AZD1222 COVID-19 vaccine. Study findings and constraints: White British ancestry dominated among donors, who included more females, and clonal diversity was possibly underestimated. Sampled repertoires all dated from after the peak T cell response. The span of vaccine-associated CD4 TCRs extended across spike, with dominance at 160-218 and 743-854.

The sequence derives from an adult in good health. Sequencing used peripheral blood, obtained on day 0 of MenACWY control vaccination.

The CDR3 DNA follows: TGTGCCAGCAGCTTAGTCCGGGAATTAGATGAGCAGTTCTTC. Protein sequence: CASSLVRELDEQFF. The chain joins TRBV7-2 to TRBJ2-1, with D possibly matching TRBD2 (5 bases). Germline V gene lookup returns CDR1 SGHTA and CDR2 FQGNSA. V was shortened by 1 base and J by 8 bases, with 12 bases between the two germline ends. This CDR3 has 14 residues.